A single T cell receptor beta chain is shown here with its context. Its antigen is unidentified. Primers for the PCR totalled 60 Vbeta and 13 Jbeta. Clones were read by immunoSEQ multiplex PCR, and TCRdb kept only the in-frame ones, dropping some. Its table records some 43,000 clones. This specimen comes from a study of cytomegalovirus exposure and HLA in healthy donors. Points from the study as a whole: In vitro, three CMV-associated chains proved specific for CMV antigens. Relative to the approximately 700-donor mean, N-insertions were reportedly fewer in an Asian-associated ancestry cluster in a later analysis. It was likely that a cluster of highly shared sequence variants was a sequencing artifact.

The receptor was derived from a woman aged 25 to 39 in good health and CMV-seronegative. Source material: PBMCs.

CDR3 sequence: CASSHPRGSGNTIYF. Written as DNA, the CDR3 is TGTGCCAGCAGCCATCCTCGGGGTTCTGGAAACACCATATATTTT. The chain has TRBV4-2 and TRBJ1-3; the D is unclear. This CDR3 is built from 15 residues. V was clipped by 3 bases and J by 1 base, with 10 bases between them. From germline, CDR1 is LGHNA and CDR2 YNFKEQ.